Given below is one T cell receptor beta chain in context. These data belong to a study of blood T cell repertoires in COVID-19. The assay was immunoSEQ multiplex PCR, and TCRdb's table has in-frame clones only and misses some. The data contain about 260,000 clones, about 80% of them seen just once; the ten biggest clones take up over 8.5%. This clonotype was sampled from a woman aged 50 to 60 who had recovered from COVID-19. Sequences were obtained from peripheral blood.

The DNA for the CDR3 is TGCGCCAGCAGCCAAGATCGACCCAGCGGGGGAAATGAGCAGTTCTTC. As protein: CASSQDRPSGGNEQFF. The rearrangement links TRBV4-1 to TRBJ2-1, with 8 bases fitting TRBD2. Germline V gives CDR1 MGHRA, CDR2 YSYEKL. J lost 7 bases, V lost 0 bases, and 8 bases had no gene match. The CDR3 is 16 residues long.